These 8 T cell receptor beta chains were sequenced from one sample in a study of shared clonotypes between healthy human individuals. Assay: immunoSEQ multiplex PCR; the TCRdb copy retains only in-frame clones and omits some. Found here are approximately 710,000 clones, around 90% of them singletons; the top ten hold 30% to 40%. Sequencing used memory CD8+ T cells from PBMCs. Specified subset: CD45RO+ cells pooled with CCR7-negative TemRA cells. These receptors originate from a man younger than 35 in good health. Some clones in this sample may be carry-over from other donors' samples.

This chain uses TRBV6-5 with TRBJ2-1, with 9 bases lining up with TRBD1. Germline CDR1 is MNHEY and CDR2 is SVGAGI. There are 16 residues in the CDR3. With V trimmed by 4 bases and J by 5 bases, 9 bases remained unmatched. CDR3 in amino acids: CASSSTGTGPNNEQFF. DNA for the CDR3: TGTGCCAGCAGTTCTACCGGGACAGGGCCTAACAATGAGCAGTTCTTC.

The J gene is TRBJ2-7, the V gene TRBV5-6; TRBD2 matches at 7 bases. This CDR3 contains 14 residues. V was pared by 4 bases and J by 2 bases, with 6 bases of the junction left unmatched. CDR1 is SGHDT and CDR2 is YYEEEE in the germline V gene. The CDR3 DNA follows: TGTGCCAGCAGCCAACTAGCGTACCCCTACGAGCAGTACTTC. This codes for CASSQLAYPYEQYF.

The chain recombines TRBV11-2 with TRBJ2-2; 10 nucleotides agree with TRBD2. The CDR3 consists of 18 residues. Germline CDR1 is SGHAT and CDR2 is FQNNGV. V dropped 0 bases and J dropped 5; count of bases not matched to a gene: 9. The CDR3 DNA follows: TGTGCCAGCAGCTTAGAGGGCACTCTAGCGGGAGTTACCGGGGAGCTGTTTTTT. Amino acid sequence: CASSLEGTLAGVTGELFF. Variable domain in full (rest from reference TRBV11-2 and TRBJ2-2): EAGVAQSPRYKIIEKRQSVAFWCNPISGHATLYWYQQILGQGPKLLIQFQNNGVVDDSQLPKDRFSAERLKGVDSTLKIQPAKLEDSAVYLCASSLEGTLAGVTGELFFGEGSRLTVL.

This rearrangement joins TRBV6-1 to TRBJ2-1; D unresolved. This CDR3 comprises 16 residues. Between the trimmed V and J ends, which lost 4 bases and 0 bases, there was a span of 13 bases. CDR1 MNHNS and CDR2 SASEGT come from the germline V gene. CDR3 DNA sequence: TGTGCCAGCAGTGCCCTCGGCGCGGACTCCTACAATGAGCAGTTCTTC. Residues: CASSALGADSYNEQFF.

This chain links TRBV29-1 with TRBJ2-7; 8 bases agree with TRBD1. The germline CDR1 and CDR2 sequences are SQVTM and ANQGSEA. The CDR3 is 13 amino acids. Unmatched junction bases numbered 7, after V lost 4 bases and J lost 5 bases. CDR3 loop: CSVAGGRKDEQYF. In nucleotides, the CDR3 is TGCAGCGTTGCAGGGGGCAGGAAAGACGAGCAGTACTTC.

This clone has a single count. J is TRBJ2-1 and V is TRBV19; 7 bases agree with TRBD2. From germline, CDR1 is LNHDA and CDR2 SQIVND (reference sequence). The ends lost 5 bases at V and 6 bases at J; junction bases unmatched: 4. This CDR3 is built from 13 residues. CDR3 in DNA: TGTGCCAGTAGTTGGGGGAGGGTCAATGAGCAGTTCTTC. Its protein product is CASSWGRVNEQFF.

The chain carries TRBV11-3 and TRBJ2-1; TRBD2 aligns across 8 bases. With V trimmed by 5 bases and J by 6 bases, 3 bases remained unmatched. CDR1 and CDR2 from the germline V gene are SGHNT and YENEEA. This CDR3 comprises 13 residues. Here the CDR3 reads CASSPGLANEQFF. The CDR3 DNA reads as TGTGCCAGCAGCCCCGGACTAGCCAATGAGCAGTTCTTC.

Turning to this clone: The same CDR3 can be traced to other DNA sequences in this sample. V gene TRBV5-1 combines with J gene TRBJ2-5; TRBD1 might be the D (6 bases). V gave up 5 bases and J gave up 2 bases, with 10 bases separating them. Germline CDR1 SGHRS, CDR2 YFSETQ. The CDR3 is 13 residues long. The CDR3 here is CASSWTVQETQYF. The CDR3 DNA reads TGCGCCAGCAGTTGGACAGTTCAAGAGACCCAGTACTTC.